This T cell receptor beta chain was recovered during a study of blood T cell repertoires in COVID-19 (dated by TCRdb to about 2020). For the study in its entirety: The collaborator samples originated in the United States, Italy and Spain and spanned the acute and convalescent phases of COVID-19. Sample metadata almost always included a de-identified subject ID, COVID-19 status, age in years and sex. Where available, HLA class I and class II types were obtained from metadata supplied by the sample provider rather than from assay-based typing. Subjects who had been exposed to COVID-19, were actively infected with it, or had recovered from it provided the deeply sampled blood TCRbeta repertoires that made up the dataset. The material from the prospective study consisted of cDNA or gDNA derived from T cells, B-cell-depleted T cells, or PBMCs. The repertoires were released in a freely available public database intended as a resource for research on the immune response to SARS-CoV-2. The samples were drawn from two sources: the first 160 participants of the ongoing ImmuneRACE study, and 1,200 or so subjects contributed by 6 global collaborators.

Whole blood was collected in K2EDTA tubes by collaborating institutions according to the institutions' own protocols. Collaborator samples were shipped for TCRbeta analysis as frozen whole blood, isolated PBMCs, or DNA extracted from either sample type. Remarks on this clone: Its antigen is unknown. No clone much larger than this one lies a single base away; base qualities are absent.

Results and caveats for the whole study, not just this receptor: The quantity of clinical and demographic metadata differed by source and by participant and was supplied without curation.

Its CDR3 holds 15 amino acids, cysteine through phenylalanine. The CDR3 DNA has 45 bases and is translated from base 1. CDR1 and CDR2, per the germline V gene, are MNHEY and SVGAGI. V lost 5 bases and J lost 2 bases, and the count of bases not matched to a germline gene is 3. TCRbeta CDR3 regions were amplified from genomic DNA by means of the immunoSEQ Assay, a bias-controlled multiplex PCR. From the authors' description of their analysis: Nucleated cell counts per sample were estimated from amplification of reference gene primers within the assay. To quantify the absolute abundance of each unique TCRbeta CDR3 rearrangement, sequence reads were collapsed and filtered. Productive Simpson clonality was computed per sample as the square root of Simpson's diversity index over productive rearrangements. Sourced from immuneACCESS, this table was stored by TCRdb with only in-frame sequences that have V and J called. A share of the clones is absent; for the studies checked, an unresolved V gene accounts for under half, and the remainder has no known explanation. D and trimming were read from the DNA, whereas the V and J calls and clone size are those reported in that table. Here the sample has some 41,000 clones; 90% to 95% occur a single time. In total, the top ten clones hold over 5% of the sample.

The sequenced material came from peripheral blood. This chain joins TRBV6-5 to TRBJ1-4, and 9 junction bases match TRBD1. The receptor's source is a human donor in a cohort sampled during active COVID-19. Here the CDR3 is given as CASSRDRGTNEKLFF. The bases read TGTGCCAGCAGTAGAGACAGGGGGACTAATGAAAAACTGTTTTTT.